Reported below is one TCR beta chain. Its antigen is not identified. These data are taken from a study of T cell responses to AZD1222 COVID-19 vaccine. Study-wide results and limits: Repertoires were obtained only post-peak T cell response.

TCRdb keeps only in-frame clones here, not all; method: immunoSEQ multiplex PCR. Of under 150,000 clones listed, 93% are singletons. There are 14 residues in the CDR3. V was cut by 7 bases and J by 1 base, with 13 bases left in between. From germline, CDR1 is MNHNY and CDR2 SVGAGI (reference sequence). The chain recombines TRBV6-6 with TRBJ1-1; no definite D call. The specimen comprised peripheral blood, sampled on day 0 of AZD1222 vaccination. The receptor comes from an adult in good health. CDR3 nucleotide sequence: TGTGCCAGCACCGTCCTGGGGAGGAACACTGAAGCTTTCTTT. This encodes CASTVLGRNTEAFF.